The clone carrying this TCR beta chain was recorded a few times. TCRdb re-analysed the RT-PCR reads in MiXCR, keeping a single row per CDR3 protein. The sample includes 650,000 to 800,000 distinct CDR3 sequences, 11% to 15% seen only once; the top ten take 3.6%. This CDR3 is 13 amino acids long. Trimming took 0 bases from V and 4 from J, leaving 6 bases between them. Germline CDR1 reads ENHRY; CDR2 reads SYGVKD. The chain joins TRBV10-3 to TRBJ2-5; D is unclear. The sequence derives from a female donor in good health, serving as a healthy control. Material for sequencing was memory CD4+ T cells from blood. The CDR3 sequence is CAISESTPETQYF. The CDR3 DNA sequence: TGTGCCATCAGTGAGTCGACCCCAGAGACCCAGTACTTC.